This T cell receptor beta chain was observed in a study of blood T cell repertoires in COVID-19. On the study more broadly: Some COVID-19 samples were acute and others convalescent; all came from the United States, Italy and Spain. Sample material is recorded as cDNA or gDNA derived from T cells, B-cell-depleted T cells, or PBMCs.

The germline CDR1 and CDR2 sequences are LNHDA and SQIVND (reference sequence). This CDR3 has 14 residues. The V and J ends lost 3 bases and 7 bases respectively, with 13 bases between them. As processed by the authors: Cell counts per sample came from amplifying reference gene primers. Repertoires were generated with immunoSEQ multiplex PCR, while TCRdb's copy carries only in-frame clones and drops some. V, J and clone size derive from that table, while D and trimming were established from the DNA sequence. The data contain about 52,000 clones, roughly 87% of them seen just once; the ten biggest clones take up 3% to 3.5%.

Sequenced sample: peripheral blood. The source is a human donor in a cohort sampled during active COVID-19. V and J are TRBV19 and TRBJ2-1, with D uncertain. The CDR3 reads CASSISRQHNEQFF. The CDR3 region has the DNA TGTGCCAGTAGTATCTCCCGACAACATAATGAGCAGTTCTTC.